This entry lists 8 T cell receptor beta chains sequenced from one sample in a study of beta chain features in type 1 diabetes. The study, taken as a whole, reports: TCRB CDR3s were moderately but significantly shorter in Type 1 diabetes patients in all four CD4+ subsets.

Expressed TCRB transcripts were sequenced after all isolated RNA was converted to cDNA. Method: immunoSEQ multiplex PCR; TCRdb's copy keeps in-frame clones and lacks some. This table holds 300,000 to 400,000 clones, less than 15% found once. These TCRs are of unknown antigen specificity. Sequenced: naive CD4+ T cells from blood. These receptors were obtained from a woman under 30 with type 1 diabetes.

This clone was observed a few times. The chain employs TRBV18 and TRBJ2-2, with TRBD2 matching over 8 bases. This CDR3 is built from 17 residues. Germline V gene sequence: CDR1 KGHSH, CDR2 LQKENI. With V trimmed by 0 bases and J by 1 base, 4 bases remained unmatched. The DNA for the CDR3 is TGTGCCAGCTCACCACCTGGGACTAGGGTGAACACCGGGGAGCTGTTTTTT. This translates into CASSPPGTRVNTGELFF.

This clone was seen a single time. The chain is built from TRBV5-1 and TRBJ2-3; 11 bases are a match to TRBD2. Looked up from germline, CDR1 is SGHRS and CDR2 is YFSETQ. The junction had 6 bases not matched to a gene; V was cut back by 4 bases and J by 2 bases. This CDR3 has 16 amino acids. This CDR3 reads CASSPGTSGYTDTQYF. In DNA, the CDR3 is TGCGCCAGCAGCCCCGGGACTAGCGGCTACACAGATACGCAGTATTTT.

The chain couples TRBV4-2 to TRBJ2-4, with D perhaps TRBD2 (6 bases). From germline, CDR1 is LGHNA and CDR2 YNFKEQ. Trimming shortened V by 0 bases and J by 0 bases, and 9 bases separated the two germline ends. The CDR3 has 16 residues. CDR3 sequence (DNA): TGTGCCAGCAGCCAAGAGGCCGGGAGAGCCAAAAACATTCAGTACTTC. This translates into CASSQEAGRAKNIQYF.

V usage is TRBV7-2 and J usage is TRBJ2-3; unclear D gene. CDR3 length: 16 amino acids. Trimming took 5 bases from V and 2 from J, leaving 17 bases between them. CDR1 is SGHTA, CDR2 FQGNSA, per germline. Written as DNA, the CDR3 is TGTGCCAGCAGCCGGTCGTCTCTACCACCCACAGATACGCAGTATTTT. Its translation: CASSRSSLPPTDTQYF.

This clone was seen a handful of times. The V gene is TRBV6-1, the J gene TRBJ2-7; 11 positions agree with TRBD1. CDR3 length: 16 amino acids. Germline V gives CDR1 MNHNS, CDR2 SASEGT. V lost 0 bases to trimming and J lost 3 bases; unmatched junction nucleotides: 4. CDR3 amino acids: CASSEALGQGVYEQYF. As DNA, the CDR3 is TGTGCCAGCAGTGAAGCCCTGGGACAGGGGGTCTACGAGCAGTACTTC.

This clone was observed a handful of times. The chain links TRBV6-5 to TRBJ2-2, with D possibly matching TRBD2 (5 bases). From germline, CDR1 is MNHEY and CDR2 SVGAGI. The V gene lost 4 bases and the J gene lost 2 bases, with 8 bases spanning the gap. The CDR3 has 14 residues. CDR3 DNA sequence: TGTGCCAGCAGTTCCGGGAAAAACACCGGGGAGCTGTTTTTT. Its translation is CASSSGKNTGELFF.

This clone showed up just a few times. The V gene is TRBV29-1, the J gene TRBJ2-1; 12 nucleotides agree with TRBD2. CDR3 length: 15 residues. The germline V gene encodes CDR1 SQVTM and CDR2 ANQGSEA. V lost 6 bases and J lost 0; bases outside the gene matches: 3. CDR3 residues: CSVRTSGTSYNEQFF. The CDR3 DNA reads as TGCAGCGTACGGACTAGCGGGACCTCCTACAATGAGCAGTTCTTC.

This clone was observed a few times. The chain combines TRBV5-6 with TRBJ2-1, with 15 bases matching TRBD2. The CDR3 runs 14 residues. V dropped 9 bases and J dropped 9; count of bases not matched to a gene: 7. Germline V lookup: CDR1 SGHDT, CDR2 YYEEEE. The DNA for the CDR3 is TGTGCCACCAGGACTAGCGGGAGGGCTGTTGAGCAGTTCTTC. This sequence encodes CATRTSGRAVEQFF.